The rows below give T cell receptor beta chains drawn from one sample of a study of blood T cell repertoires in COVID-19. TCRdb's copy holds only in-frame clones and misses some; the assay was immunoSEQ multiplex PCR. The table records roughly 220,000 clones, 80% of them present only once. Material: PBMCs or T cells enriched from blood (not recorded which). Receptors were obtained from a young man with acute COVID-19. Both conserved end residues are part of each CDR3.

TRBJ1-2	TRBV12-5	CASTQGDYGYTF
TRBJ2-1	TRBV13	CASRLSSYNEQFF
TRBJ2-1	TRBV12-3/TRBV12-4	CASSLHGSNEQFF
TRBJ2-2	TRBV9	CASRLPGTGELFF
TRBJ2-7	TRBV7-9	CASSLPGGDYEQYF
TRBJ1-2	TRBV5-1	CASSMTGLNYGYTF
TRBJ2-3	TRBV5-4	CASSSGLGFLDTQYF
TRBJ2-3	TRBV2	CASSEGGGAGDTQYF
TRBJ2-5	TRBV9	CASSVAPSGGVETQYF
TRBJ2-7	TRBV4-1	CASSPGGYEQYF
TRBJ1-1	TRBV19	CASSNPTRENTEAFF
TRBJ2-1	TRBV3-1/TRBV3-2	CASSQFPTILYNEQFF
TRBJ1-1	TRBV5-1	CASTQMGATNTEAFF
TRBJ1-4	TRBV11-2	CASSLDWTGGEKLFF
TRBJ2-5	TRBV3-1/TRBV3-2	CASSQRRETQYF
TRBJ2-5	TRBV7-9	CASTSPSTGQETQYF
TRBJ1-2	TRBV24-1	CATSDGGQGAPGYTF
TRBJ2-2	TRBV6-1	CASSETGTGDTGELFF
TRBJ2-7	TRBV28	CASNMGLAGGVFNEQYF
TRBJ1-5	TRBV27	CASSYRGDQPQHF
TRBJ1-1	TRBV6-1	CASSEGQIMNTEAFF
TRBJ1-2	TRBV6-6	CASSYSTGRGYTF
TRBJ2-4	TRBV27	CASSALAGDLLAKNIQYF
TRBJ1-1	TRBV27	CASSPGTGAEAFF
TRBJ2-5	TRBV12-3/TRBV12-4	CASRLREETQYF
TRBJ1-1	TRBV7-9	CASSSQGGGTEAFF
TRBJ1-2	TRBV18	CASSPRTAGTNYGYTF
TRBJ1-1	TRBV2	CASSEGHGPNTEAFF
TRBJ2-7	TRBV7-9	CASSFSVEQYF
TRBJ1-1	TRBV7-2	CASSHAGLSTEAFF